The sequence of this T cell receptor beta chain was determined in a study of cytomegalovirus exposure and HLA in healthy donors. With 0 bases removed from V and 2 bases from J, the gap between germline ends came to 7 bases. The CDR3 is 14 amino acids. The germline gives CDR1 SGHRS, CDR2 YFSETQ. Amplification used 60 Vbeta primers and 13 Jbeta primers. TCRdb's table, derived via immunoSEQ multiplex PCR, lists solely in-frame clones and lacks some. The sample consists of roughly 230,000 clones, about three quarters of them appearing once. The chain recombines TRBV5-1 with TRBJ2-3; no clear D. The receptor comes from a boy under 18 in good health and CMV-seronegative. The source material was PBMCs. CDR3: CASSLDYLTDTQYF. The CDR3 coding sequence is TGCGCCAGCAGCTTGGACTACCTCACAGATACGCAGTATTTT.